Listed here is a single T cell receptor (beta chain). This sample was taken from a study of T cells in tumors and immune-related adverse events. Clones were sequenced by immunoSEQ multiplex PCR, and TCRdb holds only the in-frame ones, with some missing. The top ten clones hold around 1.5% of a sample with about 11,000 clones, around 92% of them seen once. The starting material was lymph node tissue, obtained from a patient treated with anti-PD-1 therapy. The clonotype comes from a female donor with metastatic renal cell carcinoma.

The CDR3: CASSKCKGSKPGETQYF. The DNA for the CDR3 is TGTGCCAGCAGCAAGTGTAAGGGGAGCAAACCGGGAGAGACCCAGTACTTC. The chain combines TRBV21-1 with TRBJ2-5. TRBV21-1 is a pseudogene locus. This CDR3 comprises 17 residues.